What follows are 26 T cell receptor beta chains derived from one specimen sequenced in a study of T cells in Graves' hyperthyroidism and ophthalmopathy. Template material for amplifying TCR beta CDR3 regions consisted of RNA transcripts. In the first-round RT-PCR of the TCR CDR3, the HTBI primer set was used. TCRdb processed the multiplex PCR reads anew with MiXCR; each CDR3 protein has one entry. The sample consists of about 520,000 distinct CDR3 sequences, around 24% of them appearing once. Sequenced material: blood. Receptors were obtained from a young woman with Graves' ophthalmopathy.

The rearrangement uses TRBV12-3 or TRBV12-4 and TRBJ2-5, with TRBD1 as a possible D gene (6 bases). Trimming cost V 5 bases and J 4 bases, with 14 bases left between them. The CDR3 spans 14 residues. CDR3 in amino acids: CASSITTGLETQYF. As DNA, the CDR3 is TGTGCCAGCAGTATCACAACAGGGTTAGAGACCCAGTACTTC.

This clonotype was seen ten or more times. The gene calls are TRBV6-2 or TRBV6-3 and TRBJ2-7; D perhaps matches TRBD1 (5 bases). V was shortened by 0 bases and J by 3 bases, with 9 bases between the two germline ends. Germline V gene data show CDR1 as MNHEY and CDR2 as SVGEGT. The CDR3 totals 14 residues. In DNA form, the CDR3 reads TGTGCCAGCAGTTACTCGTTAGGGGTCTACGAGCAGTACTTC. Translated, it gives CASSYSLGVYEQYF.

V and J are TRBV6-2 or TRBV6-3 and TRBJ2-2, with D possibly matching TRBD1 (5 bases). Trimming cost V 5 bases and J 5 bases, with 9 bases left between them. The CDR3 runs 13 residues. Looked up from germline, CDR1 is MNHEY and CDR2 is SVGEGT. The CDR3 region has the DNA TGTGCCAGCAGTCTACAGGAAACCGGGGAGCTGTTTTTT. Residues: CASSLQETGELFF.

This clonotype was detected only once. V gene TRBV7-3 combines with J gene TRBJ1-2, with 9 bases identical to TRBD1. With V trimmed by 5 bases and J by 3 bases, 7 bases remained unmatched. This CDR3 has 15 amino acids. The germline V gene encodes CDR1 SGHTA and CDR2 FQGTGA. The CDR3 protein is CASSPGTGWDYGYTF. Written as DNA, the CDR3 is TGTGCCAGCAGCCCGGGGACAGGGTGGGACTATGGCTACACCTTC.

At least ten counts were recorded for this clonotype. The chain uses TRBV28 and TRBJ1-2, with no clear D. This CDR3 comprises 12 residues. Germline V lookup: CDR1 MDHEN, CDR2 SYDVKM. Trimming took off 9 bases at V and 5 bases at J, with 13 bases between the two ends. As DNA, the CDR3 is TGTGCCAGTTCCTCTTTGTGGTATGGCTACACCTTC. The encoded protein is CASSSLWYGYTF.

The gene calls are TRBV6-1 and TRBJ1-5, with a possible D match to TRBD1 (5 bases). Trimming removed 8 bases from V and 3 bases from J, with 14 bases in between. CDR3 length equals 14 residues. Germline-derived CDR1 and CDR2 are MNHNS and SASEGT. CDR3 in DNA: TGTGCCAGCGGGGAGGGGAGTCTCAATCAGCCCCAGCATTTT. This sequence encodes CASGEGSLNQPQHF.

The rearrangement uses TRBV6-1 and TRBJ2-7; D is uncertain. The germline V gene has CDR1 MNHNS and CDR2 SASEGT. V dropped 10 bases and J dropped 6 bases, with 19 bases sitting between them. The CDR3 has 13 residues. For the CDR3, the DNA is TGTGCCACCTTCGGAAGAGAAGCAGCCGAGCAGTACTTC. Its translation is CATFGREAAEQYF.

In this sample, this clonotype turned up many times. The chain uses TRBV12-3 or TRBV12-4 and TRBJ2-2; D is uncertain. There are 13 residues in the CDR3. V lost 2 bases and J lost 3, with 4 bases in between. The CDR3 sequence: CASSLPDTGELFF. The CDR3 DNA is TGTGCCAGCAGTTTACCGGACACCGGGGAGCTGTTTTTT.

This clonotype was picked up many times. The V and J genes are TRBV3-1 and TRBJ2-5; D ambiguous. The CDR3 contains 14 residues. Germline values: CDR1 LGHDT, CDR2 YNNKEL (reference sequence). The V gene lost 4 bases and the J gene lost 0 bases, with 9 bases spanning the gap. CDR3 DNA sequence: TGTGCCAGCAGCCCGCGGTGGTACCAAGAGACCCAGTACTTC. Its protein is CASSPRWYQETQYF.

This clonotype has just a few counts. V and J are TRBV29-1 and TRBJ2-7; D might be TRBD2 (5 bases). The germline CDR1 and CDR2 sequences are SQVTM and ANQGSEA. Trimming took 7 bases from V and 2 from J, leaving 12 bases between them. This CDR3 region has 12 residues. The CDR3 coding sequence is TGCAGCGCGAGGGAAGATACCTACGAGCAGTACTTC. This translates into CSAREDTYEQYF.

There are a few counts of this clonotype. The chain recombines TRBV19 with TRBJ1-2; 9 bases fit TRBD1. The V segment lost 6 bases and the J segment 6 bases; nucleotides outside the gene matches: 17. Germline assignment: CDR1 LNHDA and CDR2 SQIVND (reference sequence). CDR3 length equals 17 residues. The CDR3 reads CASRKQGADRLRDGYTF. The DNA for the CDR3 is TGTGCCAGTAGGAAACAGGGGGCCGACCGCCTTAGAGATGGCTACACCTTC.

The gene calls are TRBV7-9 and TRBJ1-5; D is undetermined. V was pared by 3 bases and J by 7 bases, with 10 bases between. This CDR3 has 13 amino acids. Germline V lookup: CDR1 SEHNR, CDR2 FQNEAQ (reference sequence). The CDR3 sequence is CASSFSQSQPQHF. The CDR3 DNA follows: TGTGCCAGCAGCTTTTCTCAATCACAGCCCCAGCATTTT.

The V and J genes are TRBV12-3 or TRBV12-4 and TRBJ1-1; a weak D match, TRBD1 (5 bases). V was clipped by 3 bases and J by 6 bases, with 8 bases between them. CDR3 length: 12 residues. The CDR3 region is CASSLGLPEAFF. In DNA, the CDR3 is TGTGCCAGCAGTTTGGGACTACCTGAAGCTTTCTTT.

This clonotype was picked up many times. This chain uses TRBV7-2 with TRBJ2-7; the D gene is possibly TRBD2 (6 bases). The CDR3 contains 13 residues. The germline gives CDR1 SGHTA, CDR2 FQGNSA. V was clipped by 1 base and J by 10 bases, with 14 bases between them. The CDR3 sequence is CASSLVEGWSQYF. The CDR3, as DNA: TGTGCCAGCAGCTTAGTGGAGGGATGGTCACAGTACTTC.

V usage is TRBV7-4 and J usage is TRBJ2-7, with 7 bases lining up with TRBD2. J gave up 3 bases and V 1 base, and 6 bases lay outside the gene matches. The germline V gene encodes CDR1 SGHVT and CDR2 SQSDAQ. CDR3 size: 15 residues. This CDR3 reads CASSLGLAEIYEQYF. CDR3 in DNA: TGTGCCAGCAGCTTAGGGCTAGCGGAGATCTACGAGCAGTACTTC.

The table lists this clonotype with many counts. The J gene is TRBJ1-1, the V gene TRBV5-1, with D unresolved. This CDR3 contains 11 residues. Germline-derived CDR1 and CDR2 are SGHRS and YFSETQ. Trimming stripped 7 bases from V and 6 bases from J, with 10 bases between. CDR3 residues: CASPPRPEAFF. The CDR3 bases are TGCGCCAGCCCCCCCAGGCCTGAAGCTTTCTTT.

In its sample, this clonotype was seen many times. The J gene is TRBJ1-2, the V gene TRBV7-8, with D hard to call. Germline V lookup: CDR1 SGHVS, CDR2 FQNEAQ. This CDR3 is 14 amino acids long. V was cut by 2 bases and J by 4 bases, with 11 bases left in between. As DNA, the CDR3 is TGTGCCAGCAGCTTATTCCAGCCCAGCTATGGCTACACCTTC. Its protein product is CASSLFQPSYGYTF.

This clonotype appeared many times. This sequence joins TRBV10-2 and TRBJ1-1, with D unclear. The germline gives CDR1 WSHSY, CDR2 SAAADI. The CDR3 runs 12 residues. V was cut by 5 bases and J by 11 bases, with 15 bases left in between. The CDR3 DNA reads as TGCGCCAGCAGTTCGCTGGACGCGGGGGCTTTCTTT. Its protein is CASSSLDAGAFF.

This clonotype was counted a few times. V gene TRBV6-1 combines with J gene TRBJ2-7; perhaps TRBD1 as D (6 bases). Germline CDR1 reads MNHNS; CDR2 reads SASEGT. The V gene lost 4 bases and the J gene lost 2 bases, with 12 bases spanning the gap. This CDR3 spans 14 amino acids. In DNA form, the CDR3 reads TGTGCCAGCAGTGCCGGGACACCACCCTACGAGCAGTACTTC. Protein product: CASSAGTPPYEQYF.

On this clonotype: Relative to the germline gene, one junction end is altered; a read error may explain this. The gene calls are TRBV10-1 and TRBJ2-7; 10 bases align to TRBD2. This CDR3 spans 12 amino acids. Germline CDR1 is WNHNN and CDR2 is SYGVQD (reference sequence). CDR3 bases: TGCGCCAGCAGTGATGGCGGTAGCGGGAGGAACTTC. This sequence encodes CASSDGGSGRNF.

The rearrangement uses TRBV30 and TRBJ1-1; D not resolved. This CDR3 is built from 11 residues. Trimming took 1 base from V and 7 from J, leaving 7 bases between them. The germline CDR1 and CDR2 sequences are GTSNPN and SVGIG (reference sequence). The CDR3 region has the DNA TGTGCCTGGAGTGCCCGGGATGAAGCTTTCTTT. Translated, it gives CAWSARDEAFF.

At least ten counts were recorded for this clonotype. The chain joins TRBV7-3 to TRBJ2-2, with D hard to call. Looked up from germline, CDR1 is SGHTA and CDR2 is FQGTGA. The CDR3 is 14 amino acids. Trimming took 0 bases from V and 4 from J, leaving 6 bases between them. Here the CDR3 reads CASSLTYGTGELFF. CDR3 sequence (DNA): TGTGCCAGCAGCTTAACGTACGGCACCGGGGAGCTGTTTTTT.

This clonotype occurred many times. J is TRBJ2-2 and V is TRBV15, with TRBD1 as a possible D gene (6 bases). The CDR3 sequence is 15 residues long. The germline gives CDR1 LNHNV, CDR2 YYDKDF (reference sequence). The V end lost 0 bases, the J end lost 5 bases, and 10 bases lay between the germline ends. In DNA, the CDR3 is TGTGCCACCAGCAGAGAGGGACAAGTTACCGGGGAGCTGTTTTTT. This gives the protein CATSREGQVTGELFF.

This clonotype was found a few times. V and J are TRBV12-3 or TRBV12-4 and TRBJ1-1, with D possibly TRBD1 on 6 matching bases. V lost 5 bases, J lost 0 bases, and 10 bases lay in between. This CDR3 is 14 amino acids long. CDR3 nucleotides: TGTGCCAGCAGTCAAACAGGGTTGAACACTGAAGCTTTCTTT. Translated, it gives CASSQTGLNTEAFF.

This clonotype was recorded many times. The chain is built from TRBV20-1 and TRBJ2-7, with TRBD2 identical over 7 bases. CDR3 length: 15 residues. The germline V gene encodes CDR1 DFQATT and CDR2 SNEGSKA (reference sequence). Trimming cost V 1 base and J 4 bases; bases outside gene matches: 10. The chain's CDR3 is CSARGLAKEIYEQYF. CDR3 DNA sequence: TGCAGTGCTAGAGGACTAGCCAAAGAGATTTACGAGCAGTACTTC.

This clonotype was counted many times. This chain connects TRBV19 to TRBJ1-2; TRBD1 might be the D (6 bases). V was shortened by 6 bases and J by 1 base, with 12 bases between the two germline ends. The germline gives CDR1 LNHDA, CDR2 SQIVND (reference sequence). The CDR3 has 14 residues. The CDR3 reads CASSKGQLNYGYTF. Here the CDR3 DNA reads TGTGCCAGTAGCAAAGGACAGCTTAACTATGGCTACACCTTC.